These 10 T cell receptor beta chains originate from one sample sequenced in a study of T-cell memory formation after mild COVID-19. TCRdb independently ran MiXCR on the 5' RACE reads; one entry per CDR3 protein. Of nearly 350,000 distinct CDR3 sequences listed, 10% to 15% were seen once; the top ten hold 20% to 25%. Source material: PBMCs or a T cell subset sorted from them (not recorded which). The origin of the receptors is a man aged 18 to 35 who had mild COVID-19 (a few samples of this study predate the infection). Cell type and time point are not known.

The J gene is TRBJ1-5, the V gene TRBV6-5; 8 nucleotides line up with TRBD1. The V and J ends lost 8 bases and 7 bases, in that order; junction bases with no gene match: 13. The germline gives CDR1 MNHEY, CDR2 SVGAGI. The CDR3 has 15 amino acids. CDR3: CASQGAGLGVQPQHF. CDR3 coding DNA: TGTGCCAGCCAGGGGGCAGGCCTAGGGGTGCAGCCCCAGCATTTT.

The J gene is TRBJ2-7, the V gene TRBV20-1; maybe TRBD2 (5 bases). The CDR3 is 11 amino acids. Germline V lookup: CDR1 DFQATT, CDR2 SNEGSKA (reference sequence). The V and J ends lost 1 base and 7 bases respectively, with 8 bases between them. The CDR3: CSARASGEQYF. In nucleotides, the CDR3 is TGCAGTGCTAGAGCGTCGGGGGAGCAGTACTTC.

This clonotype turned up a few times. The chain couples TRBV7-8 to TRBJ2-3; D remains unclear. Deletions cut 0 bases from V and 5 bases from J, with 15 bases between. This CDR3 spans 16 amino acids. Per the germline V gene, CDR1 is SGHVS and CDR2 is FQNEAQ. The CDR3 region has the DNA TGTGCCAGCAGCTTAGCTGTGATAGCCTCGGTAGATACGCAGTATTTT. Its protein product is CASSLAVIASVDTQYF.

The table lists this clonotype with many counts. The V call is TRBV5-1, the J call TRBJ2-3; 7 bases are shared with TRBD2. V gave up 6 bases and J gave up 0 bases; unmatched junction bases: 4. Germline V gives CDR1 SGHRS, CDR2 YFSETQ. CDR3 length equals 14 residues. Written as DNA, the CDR3 is TGCGCCAGCACCTCGGGGGGTAGCACAGATACGCAGTATTTT. Encoded protein: CASTSGGSTDTQYF.

The J gene is TRBJ1-4, the V gene TRBV7-6; D possibly corresponds to TRBD1 (5 bases). CDR3 size: 13 residues. V dropped 6 bases and J dropped 6 bases, with 11 bases sitting between them. The germline V gene has CDR1 SGHVS and CDR2 FNYEAQ. The DNA of the CDR3 is TGTGCCAGCAGGGGGGATGGGGATGAAAAACTGTTTTTT. Translation: CASRGDGDEKLFF.

DNA of the CDR3: TGCAGTGCTTACAGGGGAGGCGATGGCTACACCTTC. Residues: CSAYRGGDGYTF. This chain uses TRBV20-1 with TRBJ1-2; 7 nucleotides line up with TRBD1. The length of the CDR3 is 12 residues. Germline V gene lookup returns CDR1 DFQATT and CDR2 SNEGSKA (reference sequence). Germline trimming cut 5 bases from V and 6 bases from J; bases unmatched to any gene: 6.

This clonotype was detected only a few times. The gene calls are TRBV5-6 and TRBJ1-6; possible D gene TRBD1, 6 bases. Trimming left V 3 bases short and J 9 bases short, with 19 bases between. The CDR3 has 16 amino acids. Germline assignment: CDR1 SGHDT and CDR2 YYEEEE. Here the CDR3 DNA reads TGTGCCAGCAGCTCGGGGCAGGGGCTTAGGGGTTCACCCCTCCACTTT. Residues: CASSSGQGLRGSPLHF.

Ten or more counts support this clonotype. The rearrangement joins TRBV5-5 to TRBJ2-1, with a possible D match to TRBD2 (6 bases). V dropped 3 bases and J dropped 5 bases, with 9 bases sitting between them. The length of the CDR3 is 13 residues. Germline CDR1 and CDR2: SGHKS and YYEKEE (reference sequence). The CDR3 loop is CASSSGTHNEQFF. CDR3 sequence (DNA): TGTGCCAGCAGCTCCGGGACTCACAATGAGCAGTTCTTC.

Only a few counts were recorded for this clonotype. J is TRBJ2-3 and V is TRBV15; 7 nucleotides match TRBD1. The J segment lost 1 base and the V segment lost 1 base, leaving 11 bases of the junction unmatched. Germline V gene sequence: CDR1 LNHNV, CDR2 YYDKDF (reference sequence). The CDR3 runs 18 residues. As DNA, the CDR3 is TGTGCCACCAGCAGAGCTACAGGGGTCGTTCCGGGCACAGATACGCAGTATTTT. Translation: CATSRATGVVPGTDTQYF.

This clonotype has only a few counts. The chain employs TRBV20-1 and TRBJ2-7; TRBD1 might be the D (6 bases). Germline V gene data show CDR1 as DFQATT and CDR2 as SNEGSKA (reference sequence). V lost 5 bases and J lost 4, with 27 bases in between. This CDR3 contains 17 residues. The CDR3 sequence is CSAYRYGYRDMKYEQYF. The CDR3, as DNA: TGCAGTGCTTATCGCTATGGTTACCGGGACATGAAGTACGAGCAGTACTTC.